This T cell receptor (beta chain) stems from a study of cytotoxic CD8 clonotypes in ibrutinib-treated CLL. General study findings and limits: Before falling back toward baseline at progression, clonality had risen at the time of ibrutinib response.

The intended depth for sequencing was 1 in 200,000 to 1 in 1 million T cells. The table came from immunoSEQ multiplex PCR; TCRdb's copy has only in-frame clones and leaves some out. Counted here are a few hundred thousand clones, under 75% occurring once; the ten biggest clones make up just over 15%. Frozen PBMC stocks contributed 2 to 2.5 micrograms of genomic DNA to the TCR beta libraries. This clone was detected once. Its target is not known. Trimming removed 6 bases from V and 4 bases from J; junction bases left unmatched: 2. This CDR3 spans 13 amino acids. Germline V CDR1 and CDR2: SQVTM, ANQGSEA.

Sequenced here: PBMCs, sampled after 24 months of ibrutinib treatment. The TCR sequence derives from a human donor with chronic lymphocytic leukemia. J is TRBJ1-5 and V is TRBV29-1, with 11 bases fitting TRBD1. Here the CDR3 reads CSVGQGENQPQHF. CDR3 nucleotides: TGCAGCGTGGGACAGGGGGAGAATCAGCCCCAGCATTTT.